This T cell receptor (beta chain) was sequenced during a study of T cells in localized non-small cell lung cancer. Overall study findings and caveats: Sequencing covered just one tumor region, so heterogeneity cannot be ruled out. Uninvolved adjacent lung had higher T cell clonality than tumor and all other tissues.

Clones were sequenced by immunoSEQ multiplex PCR, and TCRdb holds only the in-frame ones, with some missing. The table has about 1,400 clones, around a fifth seen once. With respect to this clone: Antigen specificity is unknown.

Germline loops: CDR1 ENHRY, CDR2 SYGVKD. The CDR3 is made up of 15 amino acids. V was cut by 2 bases and J by 3 bases, with 11 bases left in between. The sequence was collected from a female donor of 60 years or more with stage II squamous cell lung carcinoma. Source: lung tumor tissue, taken before any cancer treatment. V is TRBV10-3 and J is TRBJ2-1; possibly TRBD1 or TRBD2 for D (5 bases each). CDR3 residues: CAISEGWGSYNEQFF. In DNA, the CDR3 is TGTGCCATCAGTGAGGGGTGGGGGAGCTACAATGAGCAGTTCTTC.